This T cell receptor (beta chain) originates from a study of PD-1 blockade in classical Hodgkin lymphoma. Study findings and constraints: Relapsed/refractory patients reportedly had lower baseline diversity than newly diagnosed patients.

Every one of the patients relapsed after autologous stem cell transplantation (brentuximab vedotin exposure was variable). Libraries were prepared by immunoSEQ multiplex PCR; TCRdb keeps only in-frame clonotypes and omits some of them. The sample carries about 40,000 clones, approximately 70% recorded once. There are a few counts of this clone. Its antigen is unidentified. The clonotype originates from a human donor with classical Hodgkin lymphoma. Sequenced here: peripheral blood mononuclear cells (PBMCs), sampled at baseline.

The CDR3 region is CASSSDMNIQYF. The CDR3 DNA reads TGTGCCAGCAGCTCGGACATGAACATTCAGTACTTC. The rearrangement joins TRBV7-9 to TRBJ2-4, with D perhaps matching TRBD1 (5 bases). CDR3 length equals 12 residues. Trimming stripped 4 bases from V and 7 bases from J, with 8 bases between. Per germline, CDR1 SEHNR and CDR2 FQNEAQ (reference sequence).